These T cell receptor beta chains were read from a single sample in a study of early stage breast cancer tumors. Produced via immunoSEQ multiplex PCR; TCRdb's table is partial and in-frame only. Here the sample spans around 30,000 clones, 74% being singletons. Sample: breast tumor tissue. The receptor set was obtained from a person in their thirties with breast cancer. CDR3s leave out the opening cysteine and the closing phenylalanine or tryptophan.

J,V,CDR3
TRBJ2-3,TRBV7-9,ASSSTEDTQY
TRBJ2-7,TRBV4-2,ASSHFGLAGEYEQY
TRBJ2-7,TRBV2,ASSESLYEQY
TRBJ2-5,TRBV5-1,ASSAVQETQY
TRBJ2-1,TRBV14,ASSQPWASGSYNEQF
TRBJ1-2,TRBV11-1,ASSLRQGNYGYT
TRBJ2-7,TRBV6-1,APLQGRMVREQY
TRBJ2-7,TRBV2,ASSGPASGRLSYEQY
TRBJ1-1,TRBV6-5,ASRQGPHTEAF
TRBJ2-7,TRBV4-2,ASSQVDTYEQY
TRBJ2-2,TRBV29-1,SVATQTLNTGELF
TRBJ1-2,TRBV29-1,SVEPGTGARYGYT
TRBJ2-3,TRBV6-5,ASNQIGADTQY
TRBJ1-1,TRBV2,ASISGQTEAF
TRBJ2-2,TRBV4-3,ASSQGGRQTGELF
TRBJ2-7,TRBV5-1,ASSRDRRDEQY
TRBJ1-1,TRBV25-1,ASSLLGGTEAF
TRBJ2-7,TRBV5-1,ASSLGGTWTSSYEQY
TRBJ1-4,TRBV6-6,ASSYGTNEKLF
TRBJ2-7,TRBV27,ASSLLRAGTSGSLYEQY
TRBJ2-5,TRBV7-2,ASSLGQGESETQY
TRBJ1-1,TRBV7-8,ASSPRTGGDAEAF
TRBJ1-6,TRBV6-1,ASSEGWAGVGSPLH
TRBJ2-1,TRBV5-5,ASSFAAGPLVYNEQF
TRBJ2-7,TRBV7-2,ASSQRQATEQY
TRBJ1-5,TRBV7-9,ASSSDSGNQPQH
TRBJ2-7,TRBV5-4,ASSLPYSGGDTYEQY
TRBJ1-5,TRBV19,ASSIWTDQPQH
TRBJ1-1,TRBV7-9,ASSEQGAMTEAF
TRBJ1-5,TRBV29-1,SVSRGPGIQPQH
TRBJ1-1,TRBV6-5,ASSGGTFLNTEAF
TRBJ1-2,TRBV11-2,ASNPRADRGRANYGYT
TRBJ2-7,TRBV6-1,ASREDRGSYEQY
TRBJ1-1,TRBV19,ASSGTGLNTEAF
TRBJ1-2,TRBV10-3,AISAGTGDGYT
TRBJ2-2,TRBV27,ASRTRAGELF
TRBJ2-3,TRBV9,ASSVAASGRGDTQY
TRBJ2-1,TRBV15,ATSRDWGSYNEQF
TRBJ2-3,TRBV19,ASSPGVLTDTQY
TRBJ2-7,TRBV6-5,ASRVSGTGGYEQY
TRBJ2-3,TRBV6-5,ASSYEGTAGHTQY
TRBJ2-1,TRBV6-6,ASSPLAGGGNEQF
TRBJ2-3,TRBV6-1,ASSDLLRDSFLDTQY
TRBJ2-1,TRBV7-6,ASSSLGGLYNEQF
TRBJ2-1,TRBV10-1,ASSGLSNEQF
TRBJ2-2,TRBV11-3,ASSLTTRGPGELF
TRBJ2-2,TRBV2,ASRQDSTGELF
TRBJ2-3,TRBV30,AWSVLRDTQY